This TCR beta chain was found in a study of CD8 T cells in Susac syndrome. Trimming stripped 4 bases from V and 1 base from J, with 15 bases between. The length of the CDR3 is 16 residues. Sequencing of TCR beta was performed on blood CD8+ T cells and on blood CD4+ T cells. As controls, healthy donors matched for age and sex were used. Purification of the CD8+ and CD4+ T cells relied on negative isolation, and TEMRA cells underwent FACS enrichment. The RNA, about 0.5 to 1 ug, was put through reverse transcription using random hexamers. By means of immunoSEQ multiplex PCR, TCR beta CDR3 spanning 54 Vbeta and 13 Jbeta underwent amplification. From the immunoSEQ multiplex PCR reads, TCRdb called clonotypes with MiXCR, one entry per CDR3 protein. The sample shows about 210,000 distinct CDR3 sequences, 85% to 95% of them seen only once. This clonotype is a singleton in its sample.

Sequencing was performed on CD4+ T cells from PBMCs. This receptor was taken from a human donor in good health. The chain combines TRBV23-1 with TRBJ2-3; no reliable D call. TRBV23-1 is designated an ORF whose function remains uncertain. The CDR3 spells CASSLIPQRCTDTQYF. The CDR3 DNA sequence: TGCGCCAGCAGTCTGATCCCCCAGCGTTGCACAGATACGCAGTATTTT.